The 28 T cell receptor beta chains presented below share a single source sample, sequenced in a study of blood T cell repertoires in COVID-19. Libraries were prepared by immunoSEQ multiplex PCR; TCRdb keeps only in-frame clonotypes and omits some of them. The data show 100,000 to 150,000 clones, roughly 80% seen once. Sequencing was performed on peripheral blood. These receptors all come from a man aged 60-69 years with acute or convalescent COVID-19.

The chain recombines TRBV6-5 with TRBJ1-1; no clear D. From germline, CDR1 is MNHEY and CDR2 SVGAGI. The CDR3 sequence is 13 residues long. The V and J ends lost 4 bases and 0 bases respectively, with 6 bases between them. The CDR3, as DNA: TGTGCCAGCAGTTGGTCAGTGAACACTGAAGCTTTCTTT. It encodes CASSWSVNTEAFF.

This sequence joins TRBV5-1 and TRBJ1-2; no clear D. Germline-derived CDR1 and CDR2 are SGHRS and YFSETQ. The CDR3 has 13 residues. The V end was cut by 4 bases, the J end by 8 bases, with 15 bases between. The CDR3 region is CASSLPDLGGYTF. The CDR3 region has the DNA TGCGCCAGCAGCCTCCCGGACTTGGGAGGCTACACCTTC. The full variable domain, with the rest looked up from reference TRBV5-1 and TRBJ1-2, is KAGVTQTPRYLIKTRGQQVTLSCSPISGHRSVSWYQQTPGQGLQFLFEYFSETQRNKGNFPGRFSGRQFSNSRSEMNVSTLELGDSALYLCASSLPDLGGYTFGSGTRLTVV.

J is TRBJ2-3 and V is TRBV2, with D hard to call. The length of the CDR3 is 13 residues. Germline-derived CDR1 and CDR2 are SNHLY and FYNNEI. The V gene lost 4 bases and the J gene lost 5 bases, with 10 bases spanning the gap. The DNA of the CDR3 is TGTGCCAGCAGTGTAGAAGCAAGAGATACGCAGTATTTT. It codes for CASSVEARDTQYF.

The chain is built from TRBV30 and TRBJ2-1; 7 nucleotides match TRBD1. The CDR3 loop spans 13 amino acids. Germline CDR1 GTSNPN, CDR2 SVGIG (reference sequence). V shed 0 bases and J 8 bases; nucleotides not matched to a gene: 4. Here the CDR3 DNA reads TGTGCCTGGAGTGTGAACAGGGGCCATGAGCAGTTCTTC. Amino acids: CAWSVNRGHEQFF.

This clone has a single count. The V gene is TRBV29-1, the J gene TRBJ2-7, with 9 bases that match TRBD1. J lost 4 bases, V lost 5 bases, and 9 bases had no gene match. This CDR3 is built from 14 residues. Germline CDR1 and CDR2: SQVTM and ANQGSEA. CDR3 sequence reads: CSVKPGQGGYEQYF. As DNA, the CDR3 is TGCAGCGTTAAACCGGGACAGGGAGGGTACGAGCAGTACTTC.

The rearrangement links TRBV5-1 to TRBJ2-1; maybe TRBD1 (6 bases). V shed 1 base and J shed 8 bases, with 16 bases lying between them. This CDR3 has 15 residues. Germline CDR1 and CDR2: SGHRS and YFSETQ. The CDR3 loop reads CASSLWRGGSHEQFF. The CDR3 nucleotides are TGCGCCAGCAGCTTGTGGAGAGGGGGTAGCCATGAGCAGTTCTTC.

The J gene is TRBJ1-2, the V gene TRBV7-9; TRBD1 aligns across 9 bases. Germline V CDR1 and CDR2: SEHNR, FQNEAQ (reference sequence). The V gene end was trimmed by 5 bases and the J gene end by 4 bases; junction bases not matched to a gene: 17. CDR3 length: 18 residues. The DNA for the CDR3 is TGTGCCAGCAGCCAAGGGGACAGGGTGATTAAGGAACGCTATGGCTACACCTTC. The encoded protein is CASSQGDRVIKERYGYTF.

The V and J genes are TRBV29-1 and TRBJ1-1; 7 bases match TRBD1. The CDR3 runs 15 residues. The germline CDR1 and CDR2 sequences are SQVTM and ANQGSEA. V lost 5 bases to trimming and J lost 5 bases; unmatched junction nucleotides: 14. CDR3 sequence (DNA): TGCAGCGTTCTACCCCTAGACAGGGTGGGGACTGAAGCTTTCTTT. This gives the protein CSVLPLDRVGTEAFF.

V and J are TRBV5-4 and TRBJ2-7; the match to TRBD2 covers 7 bases. The junction had 8 bases not matched to a gene; V was cut back by 4 bases and J by 7 bases. Per germline, CDR1 SGHNT and CDR2 YYREEE (reference sequence). The CDR3 has 13 residues. The CDR3 loop is CASSGGLGREQYF. In nucleotides, the CDR3 is TGTGCCAGCAGCGGCGGACTAGGTCGGGAGCAGTACTTC.

This chain links TRBV29-1 with TRBJ2-7, with 8 bases matching TRBD1. Germline CDR1 is SQVTM and CDR2 is ANQGSEA. V dropped 2 bases and J dropped 3; count of bases not matched to a gene: 6. The CDR3 is made up of 14 amino acids. CDR3 in amino acids: CSVEIGQGIYEQYF. DNA of the CDR3: TGCAGCGTTGAAATAGGACAGGGAATCTACGAGCAGTACTTC.

The J gene is TRBJ2-7, the V gene TRBV5-1; no clear D gene. Looked up from germline, CDR1 is SGHRS and CDR2 is YFSETQ. The length of the CDR3 is 14 residues. V lost 0 bases and J 7 bases, leaving 14 bases between the germline ends. CDR3 residues: CASSLDLGSREQYF. The DNA for the CDR3 is TGCGCCAGCAGCTTGGACCTAGGCTCAAGGGAGCAGTACTTC.

The rearrangement links TRBV27 to TRBJ1-2; 8 nucleotides line up with TRBD1. The germline V gene has CDR1 MNHEY and CDR2 SMNVEV (reference sequence). The trim removed 5 bases at V and 8 bases at J, leaving 4 bases unmatched. There are 12 residues in the CDR3. The CDR3 DNA follows: TGTGCCAGCAGTCCAGGGGGCGCGGGCTACACCTTC. It is translated as CASSPGGAGYTF.

The chain links TRBV19 to TRBJ1-1; D gene unclear. The germline CDR1 and CDR2 sequences are LNHDA and SQIVND (reference sequence). The CDR3 runs 14 residues. The V and J ends lost 3 bases and 6 bases respectively, with 14 bases between them. This CDR3 is CASSMTPGYPEAFF. The CDR3 DNA sequence: TGTGCCAGTAGTATGACCCCAGGCTACCCTGAAGCTTTCTTT.

This CDR3 reads CAWTNLAGGANEQFF. The CDR3 bases are TGTGCCTGGACCAACCTAGCGGGGGGGGCGAATGAGCAGTTCTTC. The gene calls are TRBV30 and TRBJ2-1; TRBD2 aligns across 12 bases. Germline loops: CDR1 GTSNPN, CDR2 SVGIG (reference sequence). This CDR3 has 15 residues. V was pared by 4 bases and J by 7 bases, with 8 bases of the junction left unmatched. The full variable domain, completed using reference TRBV30 and TRBJ2-1, is SQTIHQWPATLVQPVGSPLSLECTVEGTSNPNLYWYRQAAGRGLQLLFYSVGIGQISSEVPQNLSASRPQDRQFILSSKKLLLSDSGFYLCAWTNLAGGANEQFFGPGTRLTVL.

J is TRBJ2-2 and V is TRBV9; 10 nucleotides line up with TRBD2. V lost 3 bases and J lost 4; bases outside the gene matches: 12. This CDR3 contains 18 residues. The germline CDR1 and CDR2 sequences are SGDLS and YYNGEE. The DNA for the CDR3 is TGTGCCAGCAGCGATGGGAACACCGGGACTAGCGTCACCGGGGAGCTGTTTTTT. As protein: CASSDGNTGTSVTGELFF.

CDR3 DNA sequence: TGTGCCAGCAGCTTTAGGGGGTCCCGGGGCCGCCAAGAGACCCAGTACTTC. This translates into CASSFRGSRGRQETQYF. J is TRBJ2-5 and V is TRBV5-6; TRBD1 might be the D (6 bases). Per the germline V gene, CDR1 is SGHDT and CDR2 is YYEEEE. This CDR3 has 17 amino acids. V lost 2 bases and J 1 base, leaving 18 bases between the germline ends.

This chain uses TRBV5-8 with TRBJ1-4; D might be TRBD1 (6 bases). The CDR3 consists of 15 residues. Germline loops: CDR1 SGHTS, CDR2 YDEGEE. The V and J ends lost 9 bases and 0 bases respectively, with 15 bases between them. The CDR3 DNA reads as TGTGCCACTCCAGGGGCAGGACCAACTAATGAAAAACTGTTTTTT. This encodes CATPGAGPTNEKLFF.

The chain is built from TRBV24-1 and TRBJ2-2; 11 positions agree with TRBD1. This CDR3 spans 17 amino acids. The V and J ends lost 0 bases and 4 bases, in that order; junction bases with no gene match: 3. Germline V CDR1 and CDR2: KGHDR, SFDVKD. This CDR3 reads CATSDLRGTGGTGELFF. The CDR3 DNA reads TGTGCCACCAGTGATTTGAGGGGGACAGGGGGCACCGGGGAGCTGTTTTTT.

The rearrangement uses TRBV6-5 and TRBJ1-5, with D tentatively TRBD1 (5 bases). The V and J ends lost 6 bases and 7 bases respectively, with 16 bases between them. CDR1 MNHEY and CDR2 SVGAGI come from the germline V gene. The CDR3 is 14 residues long. Here the CDR3 DNA reads TGTGCCAGCAGACGCTGGCAGGGTAACCAGCCCCAGCATTTT. Encoded protein: CASRRWQGNQPQHF.

This clone was found once. V gene TRBV6-6 combines with J gene TRBJ2-3; 11 bases are a match to TRBD1. The CDR3 is 15 amino acids. Germline V gives CDR1 MNHNY, CDR2 SVGAGI (reference sequence). The J segment lost 3 bases and the V segment lost 7 bases, leaving 6 bases of the junction unmatched. The CDR3 DNA reads as TGTGCCAGCAAGAGGACAGGGGGCTGGACAGATACGCAGTATTTT. It is translated as CASKRTGGWTDTQYF.

The genes are TRBV27 and TRBJ2-7; the match to TRBD1 covers 7 bases. This CDR3 is built from 13 residues. Germline CDR1 MNHEY, CDR2 SMNVEV (reference sequence). V shed 3 bases, J shed 4 bases, and the junction held 3 bases outside the gene matches. The chain's CDR3 is CASSFNRGYEQYF. The CDR3, as DNA: TGTGCCAGCAGTTTTAACAGGGGATACGAGCAGTACTTC.

V and J are TRBV29-1 and TRBJ1-1; TRBD1 matches at 7 bases. The V and J ends lost 6 bases and 2 bases, in that order; junction bases with no gene match: 6. Germline assignment: CDR1 SQVTM and CDR2 ANQGSEA. This CDR3 contains 13 residues. DNA of the CDR3: TGCAGCGTCCGCGGACAGGCCAACACTGAAGCTTTCTTT. Protein product: CSVRGQANTEAFF.

The CDR3 region is CSVELAGRGETQYF. The CDR3 nucleotides read TGCAGCGTTGAACTAGCGGGAAGGGGAGAGACCCAGTACTTC. The gene calls are TRBV29-1 and TRBJ2-5; 9 bases are shared with TRBD2. The CDR3 has 14 residues. Trimming at V came to 2 bases and at J to 4 bases, leaving 5 bases not matched to a gene. Germline CDR1 is SQVTM and CDR2 is ANQGSEA. Full variable domain (rest looked up from reference TRBV29-1 and TRBJ2-5): SAVISQKPSRDICQRGTSLTIQCQVDSQVTMMFWYRQQPGQSLTLIATANQGSEATYESGFVIDKFPISRPNLTFSTLTVSNMSPEDSSIYLCSVELAGRGETQYFGPGTRLLVL.

In nucleotides, the CDR3 is TGCGCCAGCAGTGAGGGGAGCTCTGGAAACACCATATATTTT. Translated, it gives CASSEGSSGNTIYF. The chain recombines TRBV10-1 with TRBJ1-3; D unclear. The CDR3 extends over 14 amino acids. CDR1 is WNHNN and CDR2 is SYGVQD in the germline V gene (reference sequence). V was pared by 2 bases and J by 0 bases, with 5 bases between.

CDR3: CASRNPLTGTSYEQYF. In nucleotides, the CDR3 is TGCGCCAGCAGGAACCCGTTGACAGGGACAAGCTACGAGCAGTACTTC. V usage is TRBV5-1 and J usage is TRBJ2-7; 7 bases agree with TRBD1. V lost 5 bases and J lost 3; bases outside the gene matches: 14. Germline V gene lookup returns CDR1 SGHRS and CDR2 YFSETQ. This CDR3 region has 16 residues.

The V and J genes are TRBV4-2 and TRBJ1-6, with TRBD1 matching over 8 bases. CDR3 length: 15 amino acids. The V segment lost 4 bases and the J segment 7 bases; nucleotides outside the gene matches: 6. Germline lookup yields CDR1 LGHNA and CDR2 YNFKEQ. CDR3 nucleotides: TGTGCCAGCAGCCCTTGGACAGGGAGCAATTCACCCCTCCACTTT. This codes for CASSPWTGSNSPLHF.

This clone was counted between two and nine times. The chain joins TRBV10-3 to TRBJ2-7; TRBD2 matches at 10 bases. V dropped 7 bases and J dropped 2; count of bases not matched to a gene: 8. The CDR3 has 15 residues. Looked up from germline, CDR1 is ENHRY and CDR2 is SYGVKD. The CDR3 is CAITKTSGPAYEQYF. In DNA, the CDR3 is TGTGCCATCACCAAGACTAGCGGGCCCGCCTACGAGCAGTACTTC.

The chain recombines TRBV4-1 with TRBJ1-1, with D possibly matching TRBD1 (5 bases). This CDR3 region has 15 residues. Trimming cost V 4 bases and J 4 bases, with 16 bases left between them. Germline lookup yields CDR1 MGHRA and CDR2 YSYEKL. The DNA for the CDR3 is TGCGCCAGCAGCCTATCTCCCGGGGGGAGCACTGAAGCTTTCTTT. Its translation: CASSLSPGGSTEAFF.